This TCR beta chain was identified in a study of post-analysis software for immune sequencing data. Study-wide background: Multiple sclerosis in the patients followed relapsing-remitting, secondary progressive and progressive-relapsing courses. Broader study findings: Samples made in the same batch grouped tightly together by F measure. Normalized Chao1 diversity was significantly reduced in patients versus controls. Included in a set of about five TRBV segments more frequent in patients than controls were TRBV5-6, TRBV5-1 and TRBV20-1.

Note on this clonotype: The antigen is unknown. The germline gene is not matched at one end of the junction; a read error may be the cause.

The CDR3 covers 13 residues. Germline lookup yields CDR1 SQVTM and CDR2 ANQGSEA. Unique molecular identifiers were carried by the TCR beta cDNA libraries. It was from roughly 1 to 10 million T cells that about 500,000 cDNA molecules came. TCRdb re-analysed the PCR reads in MiXCR, keeping a single row per CDR3 protein. The table includes more than 500,000 distinct CDR3 sequences, less than 40% detected once. The chain joins TRBV29-1 to TRBJ2-2; either TRBD1 or TRBD2 may supply D (5 bases each). The material sequenced was blood. The sequence derives from a girl under 18 with multiple sclerosis. The CDR3 nucleotides read TGCAGCGTTGCAGGGCATCAGTCCGGGGCGCTGTTTTTT. Translating gives CSVAGHQSGALFF.